Listed here are 30 T cell receptor beta chains from one sample, sequenced in a study of T-cell reconstitution after alpha-beta-depleted transplantation in children. The authors prepared the TCRbeta library with unique molecular identifiers. TCRdb re-analysed the PCR reads in MiXCR, keeping a single row per CDR3 protein. The sample gives about 240,000 distinct CDR3 sequences, more than 20% of which show up once; less than 3.5% is in the top ten. The material sequenced was PBMCs, taken before TCRalphabeta/CD19-depleted stem cell transplant. The receptor set was obtained from a girl aged 2 to 10 with Fanconi anemia, due to receive a stem cell transplant.

This clonotype showed up just a few times. J is TRBJ2-1 and V is TRBV21-1; no check of the table's D call, TRBD1, against the DNA was made. TRBV21-1 is a known pseudogene. This CDR3 has 15 amino acids. This CDR3 is CASSKEQGRDNEQFF. In DNA, the CDR3 is TGTGCCAGCAGCAAAGAACAGGGGAGGGACAATGAGCAGTTCTTC.

This clonotype appeared many times. The V call is TRBV12-3 or TRBV12-4, the J call TRBJ1-6; 8 bases fit TRBD1. The CDR3 extends over 16 amino acids. Trimming at V came to 3 bases and at J to 4 bases, leaving 5 bases not matched to a gene. CDR3 sequence reads: CASSFGDRRYNSPLHF. The CDR3 region has the DNA TGTGCCAGCAGTTTTGGGGACAGGAGATATAATTCACCCCTCCACTTT.

This clonotype was seen at least ten times. The V call is TRBV20-1, the J call TRBJ2-3; possible D gene TRBD2, 6 bases. The V and J ends lost 3 bases and 1 base respectively, with 8 bases between them. The CDR3 covers 13 residues. The germline gives CDR1 DFQATT, CDR2 SNEGSKA (reference sequence). CDR3 sequence reads: CSARSSGTDTQYF. For the CDR3, the DNA is TGCAGTGCTAGGTCTAGCGGCACAGATACGCAGTATTTT.

This clonotype was counted only a few times. The V call is TRBV6-1, the J call TRBJ1-2; weak D call: TRBD1 (6 bases). This CDR3 comprises 15 residues. CDR1 is MNHNS, CDR2 SASEGT, per germline. V was trimmed by 1 base and J by 4 bases, leaving 13 bases between them. This CDR3 reads CASSEGQGMGYGYTF. The CDR3 DNA reads TGTGCCAGCAGTGAAGGGCAGGGGATGGGCTATGGCTACACCTTC.

There are many counts of this clonotype. This chain joins TRBV12-3 or TRBV12-4 and TRBJ2-5; 8 positions match TRBD1. This CDR3 is built from 15 residues. V trimming: 3 bases; J trimming: 5 bases; junction bases outside the gene matches: 8. The CDR3 bases are TGTGCCAGCAGTTTGTCCGGACAGGGCGGGGAGACCCAGTACTTC. As protein: CASSLSGQGGETQYF.

V gene TRBV6-7 combines with J gene TRBJ2-7; D remains unclear. TRBV6-7 qualifies as an ORF whose function is uncertain. Trimming removed 5 bases from V and 3 bases from J, with 17 bases in between. This CDR3 contains 15 residues. Here the CDR3 DNA reads TGTGCCAGCAGTCCGGCTTACGCTCGCCACTACGAGCAGTACTTC. It encodes CASSPAYARHYEQYF.

This clonotype has at least ten counts. V gene TRBV5-1 combines with J gene TRBJ2-1; TRBD1 matches 9 bases. V dropped 5 bases and J dropped 8; count of bases not matched to a gene: 8. This CDR3 has 14 amino acids. Germline-derived CDR1 and CDR2 are SGHRS and YFSETQ. CDR3 nucleotide sequence: TGCGCCAGCAGAGGACAGGGGAGTAGCGATGAGCAGTTCTTC. It encodes CASRGQGSSDEQFF.

This clonotype has ten or more counts. The rearrangement links TRBV28 to TRBJ2-7, with 8 bases aligning to TRBD2. Germline V lookup: CDR1 MDHEN, CDR2 SYDVKM. Trimming cost V 5 bases and J 3 bases; bases outside gene matches: 15. The CDR3 is 17 residues long. The CDR3 here is CASSLMPGGDEHYEQYF. In nucleotides, the CDR3 is TGTGCCAGCAGTCTGATGCCGGGGGGGGACGAGCACTACGAGCAGTACTTC.

The J gene is TRBJ1-1, the V gene TRBV7-9; 12 nucleotides agree with TRBD1. Germline V gene data show CDR1 as SEHNR and CDR2 as FQNEAQ (reference sequence). The CDR3 extends over 15 amino acids. J lost 5 bases, V lost 8 bases, and 9 bases had no gene match. Here the CDR3 reads CASGGTGGLRTEAFF. CDR3 nucleotide sequence: TGTGCCAGCGGAGGGACAGGGGGCTTGAGAACTGAAGCTTTCTTT. Full variable domain (missing parts from reference TRBV7-9 and TRBJ1-1): DTGVSQNPRHKITKRGQNVTFRCDPISEHNRLYWYRQTLGQGPEFLTYFQNEAQLEKSRLLSDRFSAERPKGSFSTLEIQRTEQGDSAMYLCASGGTGGLRTEAFFGQGTRLTVV.

This rearrangement joins TRBV5-1 to TRBJ1-1; 7 bases agree with TRBD1. Trimming took 0 bases from V and 5 from J; bases not matched to a gene: 4. The V gene's germline CDR1 is SGHRS and CDR2 YFSETQ. The CDR3 runs to 14 residues. CDR3 coding DNA: TGCGCCAGCAGCTTGGAAGGGGGCGGGACTGAAGCTTTCTTT. This translates into CASSLEGGGTEAFF.

Here the CDR3 DNA reads TGCGCCAGCAGCTTTGCGGACCCCACAGATACGCAGTATTTT. It codes for CASSFADPTDTQYF. The V gene is TRBV5-1, the J gene TRBJ2-3; D is unresolved. In germline, CDR1 is SGHRS, CDR2 YFSETQ. V gave up 2 bases and J gave up 2 bases, with 9 bases separating them. The CDR3 length is 14 residues. Complete variable domain (other parts from reference TRBV5-1 and TRBJ2-3): KAGVTQTPRYLIKTRGQQVTLSCSPISGHRSVSWYQQTPGQGLQFLFEYFSETQRNKGNFPGRFSGRQFSNSRSEMNVSTLELGDSALYLCASSFADPTDTQYFGPGTRLTVL.

Many counts were recorded for this clonotype. The gene calls are TRBV7-9 and TRBJ1-3, with D hard to call. CDR1 is SEHNR, CDR2 FQNEAQ, per germline (reference sequence). The CDR3 has 14 residues. V was clipped by 4 bases and J by 0 bases, with 7 bases between them. CDR3 DNA: TGTGCCAGCAGCTCCAACCTCTCTGGAAACACCATATATTTT. This sequence encodes CASSSNLSGNTIYF.

At least ten counts were recorded for this clonotype. This chain connects TRBV27 to TRBJ2-7; no definite D call. Germline V CDR1 and CDR2: MNHEY, SMNVEV (reference sequence). The CDR3 extends over 17 amino acids. V lost 5 bases and J lost 0, with 20 bases in between. This chain's CDR3 is CASSPGNYKIPSYEQYF. Written as DNA, the CDR3 is TGTGCCAGCAGTCCCGGAAACTACAAGATTCCCTCCTACGAGCAGTACTTC.

This clonotype was counted ten times or more. This chain joins TRBV12-3 or TRBV12-4 and TRBJ1-2; D possibly corresponds to TRBD1 (6 bases). V shed 3 bases and J shed 3 bases, with 8 bases lying between them. This CDR3 has 13 residues. CDR3 in amino acids: CASSFRGDYGYTF. The CDR3 DNA reads as TGTGCCAGCAGTTTTAGGGGGGACTATGGCTACACCTTC.

This clonotype was counted ten times or more. The chain employs TRBV20-1 and TRBJ2-5, with 7 bases lining up with TRBD2. CDR3 length: 14 amino acids. In germline, CDR1 is DFQATT, CDR2 SNEGSKA (reference sequence). V dropped 5 bases and J dropped 4; count of bases not matched to a gene: 10. As DNA, the CDR3 is TGCAGTGCTCTGACTCGGGCTAGCGGAGAGACCCAGTACTTC. Translating it yields CSALTRASGETQYF.

The chain combines TRBV5-1 with TRBJ2-3; D is perhaps TRBD2 (5 bases). The CDR3 is made up of 16 amino acids. CDR1 and CDR2 from the germline V gene are SGHRS and YFSETQ. V was pared by 4 bases and J by 7 bases, with 22 bases between. The CDR3 protein is CASSPGVDSLAHTQYF. The CDR3 DNA reads as TGCGCCAGCAGCCCTGGAGTGGACTCCCTGGCCCATACGCAGTATTTT.

This chain links TRBV7-2 with TRBJ2-3; 12 bases fit TRBD2. V was clipped by 3 bases and J by 6 bases; unmatched bases: 4. The germline gives CDR1 SGHTA, CDR2 FQGNSA. The CDR3 covers 15 residues. Here the CDR3 reads CASSFRTSGTDTQYF. DNA of the CDR3: TGTGCCAGCAGCTTTAGGACTAGCGGGACTGATACGCAGTATTTT.

The sample holds many counts of this clonotype. V is TRBV29-1 and J is TRBJ2-1; 9 bases are shared with TRBD2. Germline CDR1 SQVTM, CDR2 ANQGSEA. This CDR3 comprises 13 residues. The CDR3 region is CPLSGSSYNEQFF. CDR3 DNA sequence: TGCCCGCTTAGCGGGAGCTCCTACAATGAGCAGTTCTTC.

This clonotype appeared many times. V and J are TRBV20-1 and TRBJ2-7; D uncertain. V shed 0 bases and J shed 4 bases, with 4 bases lying between them. This CDR3 region has 11 residues. Germline CDR1 and CDR2: DFQATT and SNEGSKA (reference sequence). CDR3 in amino acids: CSARDLYEQYF. CDR3 coding DNA: TGCAGTGCTAGAGATCTTTACGAGCAGTACTTC.

The V and J genes are TRBV20-1 and TRBJ2-7; 9 bases agree with TRBD1. Trimming took 1 base from V and 4 from J; bases not matched to a gene: 5. This CDR3 is 14 amino acids long. In germline, CDR1 is DFQATT, CDR2 SNEGSKA (reference sequence). The CDR3 sequence: CSARGTGVSYEQYF. CDR3 in DNA: TGCAGTGCTAGAGGGACAGGGGTCAGTTACGAGCAGTACTTC.

This clonotype was counted only a few times. The chain couples TRBV20-1 to TRBJ2-7; no reliable D call. The ends were cut back, 1 base at V and 7 bases at J, with 8 bases in the middle. This CDR3 has 11 amino acids. The germline V gene has CDR1 DFQATT and CDR2 SNEGSKA (reference sequence). CDR3 DNA sequence: TGCAGTGCTAGAGGGGTCGAGGAGCAGTACTTC. This gives the protein CSARGVEEQYF.

The V gene is TRBV20-1, the J gene TRBJ2-3; D unclear. Per germline, CDR1 DFQATT and CDR2 SNEGSKA (reference sequence). V gave up 3 bases and J gave up 4 bases, with 20 bases separating them. This CDR3 comprises 16 residues. The CDR3 loop reads CSASLWPSNGPDTQYF. The CDR3, as DNA: TGCAGTGCTAGTCTTTGGCCCAGTAACGGCCCAGATACGCAGTATTTT.

Ten or more counts support this clonotype. The J gene is TRBJ2-5, the V gene TRBV7-3, with 13 bases lining up with TRBD2. Germline CDR1 reads SGHTA; CDR2 reads FQGTGA. V shed 5 bases and J 4 bases; nucleotides not matched to a gene: 4. The CDR3 consists of 15 residues. Here the CDR3 reads CASSRTSGGGETQYF. Written as DNA, the CDR3 is TGTGCCAGCAGCCGAACTAGCGGGGGGGGAGAGACCCAGTACTTC.

In its sample, this clonotype was seen many times. The chain is built from TRBV20-1 and TRBJ2-7, with D hard to call. Trimming cost V 2 bases and J 2 bases, with 4 bases left between them. Per the germline V gene, CDR1 is DFQATT and CDR2 is SNEGSKA (reference sequence). The CDR3 contains 11 residues. CDR3 nucleotide sequence: TGCAGTGCTAGACAGGCCTACGAGCAGTACTTC. It codes for CSARQAYEQYF.

This chain connects TRBV11-1 to TRBJ1-4; no clear D gene. The CDR3 runs 18 residues. From germline, CDR1 is SGHAT and CDR2 FQDESV (reference sequence). Trimming left V 2 bases short and J 8 bases short, with 24 bases between. In DNA, the CDR3 is TGTGCCAGCAGCTTATTCCGAGGTCCAGCCGACTTGAGGGAAAAACTGTTTTTT. Protein: CASSLFRGPADLREKLFF.

This clonotype was recorded many times. The genes are TRBV7-2 and TRBJ2-7; 7 bases match TRBD1. V lost 1 base to trimming and J lost 0 bases; unmatched junction nucleotides: 9. Per germline, CDR1 SGHTA and CDR2 FQGNSA. This CDR3 has 17 amino acids. This chain's CDR3 is CASSLGASGQPSYEQYF. CDR3 DNA: TGTGCCAGCAGCTTAGGCGCCTCGGGACAGCCCTCCTACGAGCAGTACTTC.

This clonotype was observed many times. This chain uses TRBV7-2 with TRBJ2-3; a weak D match, TRBD1 (6 bases). V lost 5 bases and J 4 bases, leaving 19 bases between the germline ends. In germline, CDR1 is SGHTA, CDR2 FQGNSA. The CDR3 is 16 amino acids. The CDR3 loop is CASSPLGPSGADTQYF. The CDR3 DNA follows: TGTGCCAGCAGCCCCCTCGGACCCTCAGGGGCAGATACGCAGTATTTT. Full variable domain (remainder filled in from reference TRBV7-2 and TRBJ2-3): GAGVSQSPSNKVTEKGKDVELRCDPISGHTALYWYRQSLGQGLEFLIYFQGNSAPDKSGLPSDRFSAERTGGSVSTLTIQRTQQEDSAVYLCASSPLGPSGADTQYFGPGTRLTVL.

In its sample, this clonotype was seen a few times. The J gene is TRBJ2-7, the V gene TRBV20-1; 9 bases agree with TRBD2. The CDR3 length is 17 residues. Per the germline V gene, CDR1 is DFQATT and CDR2 is SNEGSKA (reference sequence). Unmatched junction bases numbered 9, after V lost 0 bases and J lost 0 bases. The CDR3 loop is CSARDFARGGTSYEQYF. In DNA, the CDR3 is TGCAGTGCTAGAGACTTCGCGCGGGGGGGAACCTCCTACGAGCAGTACTTC.

This clonotype showed up just a few times. The rearrangement links TRBV28 to TRBJ1-2; perhaps TRBD1 as D (5 bases). Looked up from germline, CDR1 is MDHEN and CDR2 is SYDVKM. The CDR3 totals 14 residues. The ends were cut back, 3 bases at V and 4 bases at J, with 12 bases in the middle. Written as DNA, the CDR3 is TGTGCCAGCAGTTTCGCCCAGGGCGGCTATGGCTACACCTTC. This gives the protein CASSFAQGGYGYTF.

This clonotype was seen a handful of times. The gene calls are TRBV7-3 and TRBJ2-1; no reliable D call. The CDR3 has 13 residues. Germline V gives CDR1 SGHTA, CDR2 FQGTGA. The V end lost 1 base, the J end lost 5 bases, and 6 bases lay between the germline ends. The CDR3, as DNA: TGTGCCAGCAGCTTAATGGTCCACAATGAGCAGTTCTTC. It yields the protein CASSLMVHNEQFF.